Described below is a single T cell receptor beta chain sequence and its context. Its antigen remains unidentified. An Oncomine TCR Beta short-read assay was used to sequence the DNA from cultured CD4+ T cells. TCRdb independently ran MiXCR on the PCR reads; one entry per CDR3 protein. The top ten hold roughly 4.2% of the sample, which has about 15,000 distinct CDR3 sequences, 53% seen once. The treatment was: approximately nine-day PBMC culture with coronavirus spike peptide pools or control peptides (ViraFEST assay). T cells were expanded with peptide pools, and expanded clonotypes were identified by TCR sequencing. This entry is derived from a study of vaccination and CD4 T cells after COVID-19. Points from the study as a whole: Median SARS-CoV-2-reactive clonotype numbers went up from around 19 to 38, but not significantly.

Germline V gives CDR1 SGHNT, CDR2 YYREEE (reference sequence). V gave up 0 bases and J gave up 1 base, with 7 bases separating them. CDR3 length equals 14 residues. V is TRBV5-4 and J is TRBJ1-1; D not certain. Sequenced material: CD4+ T cells from blood, cultured in vitro, taken before SARS-CoV-2 vaccination. This TCR derives from a human donor who had recovered from COVID-19. CDR3 nucleotide sequence: TGTGCCAGCAGCTTGGCGGTAGGGAACACTGAAGCTTTCTTT. The encoded protein is CASSLAVGNTEAFF. The full variable domain, completed using reference TRBV5-4 and TRBJ1-1, is ETGVTQSPTHLIKTRGQQVTLRCSSQSGHNTVSWYQQALGQGPQFIFQYYREEENGRGNFPPRFSGLQFPNYSSELNVNALELDDSALYLCASSLAVGNTEAFFGQGTRLTVV.